The clone carrying this TCR beta chain has just a few counts. Its antigen is not known. This CDR3 is also generated by other DNA sequences in the sample. This sample was taken from a study of Ad26.COV2.S vaccination and SARS-CoV-2 variants. TCRdb keeps only in-frame clones here, not all; method: immunoSEQ multiplex PCR. The sample yields approximately 340,000 clones, 70% to 90% seen once. Described treatment: around 19 received Ad26.COV2.S at low or high dose, single or two shots; several received placebo; per-sample allocation not given. Specimens were obtained on day 63 following the first vaccine or placebo injection. The study's findings and limits: Spike-specific TCR breadth in vaccine recipients exceeded that seen in placebo recipients.

The sequence was collected from a person between 18 and 65 years old who received the Ad26.COV2.S COVID-19 vaccine or a placebo. This specimen was peripheral blood, taken in a trial of Ad26.COV2.S vaccine versus placebo.

The CDR3 DNA reads as TGTGCCAGCAGTTACTCGAGGACGGAAACCTACGAGCAGTACTTC. Translating gives CASSYSRTETYEQYF. The chain recombines TRBV6-5 with TRBJ2-7; D uncertain. Germline V lookup: CDR1 MNHEY, CDR2 SVGAGI. This CDR3 contains 15 residues. V lost 0 bases to trimming and J lost 2 bases, with 11 bases between them.